This T cell receptor beta chain came from a study of cytomegalovirus exposure and HLA in healthy donors. General study findings and limits: Common viral pathogens seemed to be connected with several of the most significant clusters, according to a later analysis.

Primers: 60 Vbeta forward and 13 Jbeta reverse. The assay was immunoSEQ multiplex PCR, and TCRdb's table has in-frame clones only and misses some. Among approximately 120,000 clones listed, roughly 69% were seen once. As to this clone: Its antigen remains unidentified.

The V end lost 0 bases, the J end lost 4 bases, and 16 bases lay between the germline ends. Germline V gene sequence: CDR1 SGHNT, CDR2 YYREEE (reference sequence). CDR3 length equals 17 residues. Sequencing input: PBMCs. This TCR came from a human donor in good health. This chain uses TRBV5-4 with TRBJ2-2; D gene unclear. The CDR3 DNA follows: TGTGCCAGCAGCTTGGCAGGTAGAAGCCATGGCACCGGGGAGCTGTTTTTT. Its protein is CASSLAGRSHGTGELFF.